The table lists the clone carrying this T cell receptor (beta chain) with a few counts. Its target is unknown. These data are taken from a study of blood T cells in healthy people across ages. The V end was cut by 3 bases, the J end by 7 bases, with 16 bases between. This CDR3 contains 13 residues. Germline CDR1 is DFQATT and CDR2 is SNEGSKA (reference sequence). Study findings and constraints: A strong correlation was seen between TCR beta diversity and naive T cell percentage.

Then a second PCR, running roughly 6 to 12 cycles, was carried out with a sample-barcoded 5' primer and a J-beta primer mix. MiXCR, applied by TCRdb to the 5' RACE reads, yields one record per CDR3 protein. The sample contains approximately 900,000 distinct CDR3 sequences, around 48% of which appear only once. The J gene is TRBJ2-7, the V gene TRBV20-1; no firm D call. The source of this sequence is a man aged 25 to 40 in good health. Material for sequencing was blood. CDR3 sequence: CSARLGSFGEQYF. As DNA, the CDR3 is TGCAGTGCTAGGCTTGGAAGCTTCGGGGAGCAGTACTTC.